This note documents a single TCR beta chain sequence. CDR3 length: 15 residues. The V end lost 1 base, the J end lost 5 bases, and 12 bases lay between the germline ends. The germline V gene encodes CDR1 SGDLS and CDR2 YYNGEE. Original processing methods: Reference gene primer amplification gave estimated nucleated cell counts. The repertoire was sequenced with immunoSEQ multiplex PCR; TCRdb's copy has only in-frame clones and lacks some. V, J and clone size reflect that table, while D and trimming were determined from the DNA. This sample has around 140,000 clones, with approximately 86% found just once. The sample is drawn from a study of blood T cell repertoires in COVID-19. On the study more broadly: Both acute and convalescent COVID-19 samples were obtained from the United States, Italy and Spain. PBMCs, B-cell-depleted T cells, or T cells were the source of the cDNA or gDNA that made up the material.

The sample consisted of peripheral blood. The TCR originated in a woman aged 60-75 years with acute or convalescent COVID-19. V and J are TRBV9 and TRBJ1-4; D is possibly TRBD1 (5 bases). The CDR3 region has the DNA TGTGCCAGCAGCGTAATGGAGGGGAAGAATGAAAAACTGTTTTTT. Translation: CASSVMEGKNEKLFF.